This T cell receptor beta chain was captured by sequencing in a study of T cell responses to AZD1222 COVID-19 vaccine. This CDR3 is 18 amino acids long. The germline CDR1 and CDR2 sequences are MGHRA and YSYEKL. Trimming shortened V by 1 base and J by 0 bases, and 18 bases separated the two germline ends. Data came from immunoSEQ multiplex PCR; TCRdb stores just in-frame clones and leaves some out. The table has about 110,000 clones, roughly 90% seen once; the top ten hold around 16%. The chain is built from TRBV4-1 and TRBJ1-1, with D uncertain. Sequences were derived from peripheral blood, sampled 28 days after the second AZD1222 dose. The clonotype comes from an adult who received the AZD1222 COVID-19 vaccine. CDR3 sequence reads: CASSQGWQTTRLNTEAFF. The CDR3 DNA sequence: TGCGCCAGCAGCCAAGGTTGGCAGACCACCCGCTTGAACACTGAAGCTTTCTTT.